This TCR beta chain comes out of a study of brain T cells in children with intractable seizures. Surgery cases with the highest brain T cell transcript signatures were chosen for sequencing. At least one anti-epileptic drug was given before surgery. The count of this clone is one. No antigen is known for it. Unmatched junction bases numbered 7, after V lost 5 bases and J lost 7 bases. Germline V CDR1 and CDR2: SGHVS, FQNEAQ. The CDR3 contains 15 residues. Some clones are missing from TCRdb's copy, which holds only in-frame ones; the method was immunoSEQ multiplex PCR. The table lists around 100,000 clones, roughly 94% of them singletons. Overall study findings and caveats: Patients' HCMV serostatus was unknown; virus specificity rests on CDR3 similarity alone. Pre-surgery blood may have been undersampled, hiding some clones.

The V gene is TRBV7-8, the J gene TRBJ2-1; 11 bases line up with TRBD2. The origin of this receptor is a boy in the first two years of life with hemimegalencephaly and intractable seizures. The sample here was peripheral blood, taken at surgery. Here the CDR3 reads CASSRGGTSGNEQFF. The CDR3 nucleotides read TGTGCCAGCAGCCGAGGCGGGACTAGCGGAAATGAGCAGTTCTTC.